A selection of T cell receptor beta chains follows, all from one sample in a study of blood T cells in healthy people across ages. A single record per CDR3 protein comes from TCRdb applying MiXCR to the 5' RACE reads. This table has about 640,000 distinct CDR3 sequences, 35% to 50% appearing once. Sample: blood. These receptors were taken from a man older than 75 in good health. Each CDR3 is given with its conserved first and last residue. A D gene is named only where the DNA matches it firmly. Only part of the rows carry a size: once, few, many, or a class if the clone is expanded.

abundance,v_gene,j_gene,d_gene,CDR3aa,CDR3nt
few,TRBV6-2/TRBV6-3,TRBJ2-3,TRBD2,CASSFSPGGPVTDTQYF,TGTGCCAGCAGTTTTTCCCCGGGAGGGCCGGTTACAGATACGCAGTATTTT
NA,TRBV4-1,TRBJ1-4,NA,CASSQIPGSNEKLFF,TGCGCCAGCAGCCAGATACCGGGATCCAATGAAAAACTGTTTTTT
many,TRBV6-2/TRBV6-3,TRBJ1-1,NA,CASSRQGGTEAFF,TGTGCCAGCAGCCGCCAGGGTGGCACTGAAGCTTTCTTT
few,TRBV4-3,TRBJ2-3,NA,CASSPRGTPDTQYF,TGCGCCAGCAGCCCTCGCGGGACTCCAGATACGCAGTATTTT
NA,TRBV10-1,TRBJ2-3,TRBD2,CASSPTSGGKADTQYF,TGCGCCAGCAGTCCCACTAGCGGGGGTAAGGCAGATACGCAGTATTTT
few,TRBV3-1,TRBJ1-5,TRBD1,CASSPGTGRNQPQHF,TGTGCCAGCAGCCCCGGGACAGGGCGGAATCAGCCCCAGCATTTT
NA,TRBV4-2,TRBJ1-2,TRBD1,CASSQDLGAGGYGYTF,TGTGCCAGCAGCCAAGATCTAGGGGCAGGGGGTTATGGCTACACCTTC
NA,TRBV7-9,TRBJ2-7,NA,CASSSDSSRYEQYF,TGTGCCAGCAGCTCAGACAGCTCTCGCTACGAGCAGTACTTC
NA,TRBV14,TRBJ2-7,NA,CASSQNHYEQYF,TGTGCCAGCAGCCAAAACCACTACGAGCAGTACTTC
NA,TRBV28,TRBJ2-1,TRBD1,CASSSGQGQGNEQFF,TGTGCCAGCAGTTCCGGACAGGGGCAGGGGAATGAGCAGTTCTTC
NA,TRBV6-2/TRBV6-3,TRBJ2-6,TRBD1,CASSYPQNRGQGANVLTF,TGTGCCAGCAGTTACCCCCAGAATCGGGGACAGGGGGCCAACGTCCTGACTTTC
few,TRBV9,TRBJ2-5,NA,CASSPQRAETQYF,TGTGCCAGCAGCCCACAGAGGGCGGAGACCCAGTACTTC
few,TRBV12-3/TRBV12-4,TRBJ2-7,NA,CASTVWGGRSSYNEQYF,TGTGCCAGCACTGTTTGGGGGGGCCGGAGCTCCTACAATGAGCAGTACTTC
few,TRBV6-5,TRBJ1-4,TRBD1,CASRPDRGREKLFF,TGTGCCAGCAGACCCGACAGGGGCCGTGAAAAACTGTTTTTT
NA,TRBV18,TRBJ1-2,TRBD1,CASSPQGTDYGYTF,TGTGCCAGCTCACCACAAGGGACAGACTATGGCTACACCTTC
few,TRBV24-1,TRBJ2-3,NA,CATSDRTSGTDTQYF,TGTGCCACCAGTGATAGGACTTCGGGCACAGATACGCAGTATTTT
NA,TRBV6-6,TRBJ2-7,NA,CASTTSIRRSGEQYF,TGTGCCAGCACCACTTCAATTCGTCGATCCGGCGAGCAGTACTTC
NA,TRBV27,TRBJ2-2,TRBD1,CASSLTQQGTNTGELFF,TGTGCCAGCAGTCTAACACAACAGGGGACGAACACCGGGGAGCTGTTTTTT
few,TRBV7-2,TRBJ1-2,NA,CASSLTGGKSDGYTF,TGTGCCAGCAGCTTAACTGGAGGAAAGAGTGACGGCTACACCTTC
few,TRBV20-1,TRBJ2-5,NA,CSASRDGSETQYF,TGCAGTGCTAGCAGGGACGGTTCAGAGACCCAGTACTTC
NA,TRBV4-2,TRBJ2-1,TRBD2,CASSPGLAGGPNEQFF,TGTGCCAGCAGCCCCGGACTAGCGGGAGGGCCGAATGAGCAGTTCTTC
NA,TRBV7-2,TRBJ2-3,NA,CASSTLRTDTQYF,TGTGCCAGCAGCACTCTCCGCACAGATACGCAGTATTTT
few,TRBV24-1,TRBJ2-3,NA,CATSEGGRDTQYF,TGTGCCACCAGTGAAGGAGGGCGGGACACGCAGTATTTT
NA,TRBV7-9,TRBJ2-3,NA,CASSLALAASDTQYF,TGTGCCAGCAGCTTAGCACTAGCTGCTTCCGATACGCAGTATTTT
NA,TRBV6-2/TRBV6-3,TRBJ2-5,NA,CASSTRSGPQYF,TGTGCCAGCAGTACCCGGTCTGGGCCCCAGTACTTC
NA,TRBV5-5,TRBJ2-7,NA,CATRSWQTGPYEQYF,TGTGCCACAAGGTCCTGGCAGACCGGGCCTTACGAGCAGTACTTC
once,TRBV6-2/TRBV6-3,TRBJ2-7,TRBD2,CGSSRGTSGNSYEQYF,TGTGGCAGCAGCCGAGGGACTAGCGGGAACTCCTACGAGCAGTACTTC
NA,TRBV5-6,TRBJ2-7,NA,CASSVNRVGEQYF,TGTGCCAGCAGCGTGAACAGGGTTGGCGAGCAGTACTTC
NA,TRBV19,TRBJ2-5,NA,CASSIKWGETQYF,TGTGCCAGTAGTATAAAATGGGGGGAGACCCAGTACTTC
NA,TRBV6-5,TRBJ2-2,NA,CASRTVTPGELFF,TGTGCCAGCAGAACGGTAACACCCGGGGAGCTGTTTTTT
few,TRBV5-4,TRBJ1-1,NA,CASSLAKQARGAFF,TGTGCCAGCAGCTTGGCAAAACAGGCCCGAGGAGCTTTCTTT
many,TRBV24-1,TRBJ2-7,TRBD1,CATTQGQGDYNEQYF,TGTGCCACCACCCAGGGACAGGGGGACTACAATGAGCAGTACTTC
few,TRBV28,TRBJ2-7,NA,CASRQQGPSSYEQYF,TGTGCCAGCAGGCAACAGGGCCCCAGCTCCTACGAGCAGTACTTC
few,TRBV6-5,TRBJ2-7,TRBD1,CASNRGQGAYEQYF,TGTGCCAGCAATAGGGGACAGGGTGCCTACGAGCAGTACTTC
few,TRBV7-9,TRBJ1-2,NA,CASSLNGLYGYTF,TGTGCCAGCAGCTTGAACGGGCTCTATGGCTACACCTTC
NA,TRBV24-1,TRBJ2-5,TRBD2,CATSDWTREETQYF,TGTGCCACCAGTGATTGGACTAGAGAAGAGACCCAGTACTTC
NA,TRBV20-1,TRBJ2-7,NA,CSASAPRHSPYGQYF,TGCAGTGCTAGTGCCCCTCGACACAGCCCCTACGGGCAGTACTTC
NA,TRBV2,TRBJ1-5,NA,CASSADQPQHF,TGTGCCAGCAGCGCTGATCAGCCCCAGCATTTT
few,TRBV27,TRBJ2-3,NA,CASREYTDTQYF,TGTGCCAGCAGAGAGTACACAGATACGCAGTATTTT
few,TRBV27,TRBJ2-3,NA,CASSSSGTRSTDTQYF,TGTGCCAGCAGTTCCTCCGGGACAAGGAGCACAGATACGCAGTATTTT
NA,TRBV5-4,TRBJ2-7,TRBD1,CASSPGGGQGAYEQYF,TGTGCCAGCAGCCCGGGAGGGGGACAGGGGGCTTACGAGCAGTACTTC
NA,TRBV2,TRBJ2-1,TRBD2,CASSEGLASDEQFF,TGTGCCAGCAGTGAAGGACTAGCTTCCGATGAGCAGTTCTTC
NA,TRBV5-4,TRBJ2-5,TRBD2,CASSLEGLGVGETQYF,TGTGCCAGCAGCTTGGAGGGACTAGGAGTGGGAGAGACCCAGTACTTC
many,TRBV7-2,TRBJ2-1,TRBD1,CASSLAGGLYNEQFF,TGTGCCAGCAGCTTAGCAGGGGGCCTCTACAATGAGCAGTTCTTC
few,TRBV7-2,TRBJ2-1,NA,CASSQDQPLNYNEQFF,TGTGCCAGCAGCCAGGATCAGCCCCTTAATTACAATGAGCAGTTCTTC
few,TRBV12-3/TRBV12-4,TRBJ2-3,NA,CASSAGTLEDTQYF,TGTGCCAGCAGTGCAGGGACCCTGGAAGATACGCAGTATTTT
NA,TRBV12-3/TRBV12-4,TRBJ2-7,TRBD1,CASGRDRRDEQYF,TGTGCCAGCGGCCGGGACAGGCGGGACGAGCAGTACTTC
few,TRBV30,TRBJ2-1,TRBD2,CAWIRASGQDEQFF,TGTGCCTGGATAAGGGCTAGCGGCCAGGATGAGCAGTTCTTC
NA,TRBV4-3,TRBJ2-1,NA,CASSQEFGFRRNEQFF,TGCGCCAGCAGCCAAGAATTCGGCTTCAGGCGCAATGAGCAGTTCTTC
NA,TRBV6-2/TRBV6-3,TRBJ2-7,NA,CASSDLRTSYEQYF,TGTGCCAGCAGTGATCTAAGAACCTCCTACGAGCAGTACTTC
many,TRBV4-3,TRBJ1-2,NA,CASSQDPPGPNYGYTF,TGCGCCAGCAGCCAAGATCCCCCGGGGCCCAACTATGGCTACACCTTC
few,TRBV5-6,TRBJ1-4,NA,CASSVKGQEKLFF,TGTGCCAGCAGCGTGAAAGGACAGGAAAAACTGTTTTTT
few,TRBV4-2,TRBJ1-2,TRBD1,CASSQDRGRGTSVNYGYTF,TGTGCCAGCAGCCAAGATAGGGGCAGGGGGACCTCCGTTAACTATGGCTACACCTTC
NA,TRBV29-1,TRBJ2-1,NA,CSVEDGGGSSYNEQFF,TGCAGCGTTGAAGATGGCGGCGGTAGCTCCTACAATGAGCAGTTCTTC
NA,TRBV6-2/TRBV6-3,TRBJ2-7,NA,CASSGISYYEQYF,TGTGCCAGCAGTGGGATTTCCTACTACGAGCAGTACTTC
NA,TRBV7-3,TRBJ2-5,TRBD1,CASSRQGASEQYF,TGTGCCAGCAGCCGACAGGGGGCTAGTGAGCAGTACTTC
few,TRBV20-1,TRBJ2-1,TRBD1,CSADPGQGNNEQFF,TGCAGTGCTGACCCGGGACAGGGGAACAATGAGCAGTTCTTC
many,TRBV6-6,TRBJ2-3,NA,CASSYKDTQYF,TGTGCCAGCAGTTACAAAGATACGCAGTATTTT
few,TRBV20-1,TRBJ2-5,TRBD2,CSAGPKRGQETQYF,TGCAGTGCGGGACCTAAGCGGGGTCAAGAGACCCAGTACTTC